The clone carrying this T cell receptor (beta chain) was detected ten times or more. The V gene lost 1 base and the J gene lost 1 base, with 10 bases spanning the gap. The CDR3 loop spans 15 amino acids. Germline-derived CDR1 and CDR2 are LNHNV and YYDKDF (reference sequence). The data were obtained in a study of T cells in Graves' hyperthyroidism and ophthalmopathy. Amplified TCR beta CDR3 regions came from RNA transcripts. A set of HTBI primers served as the primers for a first-round RT-PCR of the TCR CDR3. TCRdb used MiXCR to reprocess the multiplex PCR reads, holding one entry per CDR3 protein. The table records about 580,000 distinct CDR3 sequences, around 14% of them present only once.

Sequenced material: blood. The chain uses TRBV15 and TRBJ1-1, with no clear D. This clonotype originated in a woman younger than 45 with Graves' hyperthyroidism that later progressed to Graves' ophthalmopathy. CDR3 DNA sequence: TGTGCCACCAGCAGAGGGTCCTATGGGAACACTGAAGCTTTCTTT. Its protein product is CATSRGSYGNTEAFF.